This is a list of T cell receptor beta chains from one sample in a study of blood T cell repertoires in COVID-19. TCRdb's copy holds only in-frame clones and misses some; the assay was immunoSEQ multiplex PCR. Seen here are about 430,000 clones, about 88% observed once, and the top ten hold approximately 1.5%. What was sequenced was PBMCs or T cells enriched from blood (not recorded which). These receptors came from a woman between 18 and 29 years old who had been exposed to COVID-19. CDR3s include the opening cysteine and the closing phenylalanine or tryptophan. A D gene is named only where the DNA matches it firmly. Clone sizes are given selectively: once, few, many, or a class where the clone is expanded.

clone_size	d_call	j_call	v_call	cdr3_aa	cdr3_nt
NA	TRBD1	TRBJ1-4	TRBV2	CASSQTGGSTNEKLFF	TGTGCCAGCAGTCAGACAGGGGGTTCAACTAATGAAAAACTGTTTTTT
once	TRBD1	TRBJ2-3	TRBV2	CASSRDRGTDTQYF	TGTGCCAGCTCCCGGGACAGGGGCACAGATACGCAGTATTTT
NA	TRBD1	TRBJ1-5	TRBV28	CASSSFGQGYSNQPQHF	TGTGCCAGCAGCTCGTTCGGACAGGGTTATAGCAATCAGCCCCAGCATTTT
NA	NA	TRBJ1-3	TRBV7-9	CASSLAVGNTIYF	TGTGCCAGCAGCTTAGCCGTAGGAAACACCATATATTTT
NA	TRBD1	TRBJ2-7	TRBV20-1	CSASIPSGTGEDEQYF	TGCAGTGCTAGTATCCCCTCCGGGACAGGGGAGGATGAGCAGTACTTC
NA	NA	TRBJ2-7	TRBV11-2	CASSLIPRSPSYEQYF	TGTGCCAGCAGCTTAATCCCCAGGTCCCCCTCCTACGAGCAGTACTTC
once	TRBD2	TRBJ2-7	TRBV28	CASSSSFAGGRSYEQYF	TGTGCCAGCAGTTCATCTTTTGCGGGAGGAAGGTCCTACGAGCAGTACTTC
NA	TRBD1	TRBJ1-1	TRBV7-9	CASSLGDRGYTEAFF	TGTGCCAGCAGCTTAGGGGACAGGGGGTACACTGAAGCTTTCTTT
NA	NA	TRBJ1-1	TRBV6-4	CASKGEPLNTEAFF	TGTGCCAGCAAGGGAGAACCGCTGAACACTGAAGCTTTCTTT
NA	NA	TRBJ1-1	TRBV21-1	CASSKVISFQAFF	TGTGCCAGCAGCAAAGTAATCAGTTTCCAAGCTTTCTTT
once	NA	TRBJ1-3	TRBV9	CASSLGNTIYF	TGTGCCAGCAGCCTGGGAAACACCATATATTTT
NA	TRBD1	TRBJ1-2	TRBV12-3/TRBV12-4	CASSLGTGVGYTF	TGTGCCAGCAGTTTAGGGACAGGGGTTGGCTACACCTTC
NA	NA	TRBJ2-5	TRBV13	CASRTRGTEETQYF	TGTGCCAGCAGAACCAGGGGAACTGAAGAGACCCAGTACTTC
NA	NA	TRBJ2-3	TRBV11-3	CASSPTTSTDTQYF	TGTGCCAGCAGCCCAACGACTAGCACAGATACGCAGTATTTT
NA	NA	TRBJ2-5	TRBV24-1	CATSRQDGQIKYF	TGTGCCACCAGCCGACAGGACGGGCAAATTAAGTACTTC
NA	NA	TRBJ2-6	TRBV6-2/TRBV6-3	CASSYPTGFATSGANVLTF	TGTGCCAGCAGTTACCCAACAGGGTTCGCCACCTCTGGGGCCAACGTCCTGACTTTC
NA	NA	TRBJ1-1	TRBV6-2/TRBV6-3	CASSYNGEAFF	TGTGCCAGCAGTTACAACGGGGAAGCTTTCTTT
NA	NA	TRBJ2-2	TRBV3-1/TRBV3-2	CASSRLGRGNTGELFF	TGTGCCAGCAGCCGCCTCGGCAGGGGAAACACCGGGGAGCTGTTTTTT
NA	TRBD2	TRBJ2-7	TRBV28	CASSSPRLASSYEQYF	TGTGCCAGCAGTTCTCCCAGACTAGCGAGCTCCTACGAGCAGTACTTC
NA	TRBD1	TRBJ2-1	TRBV15	CATLGQGTHNEQFF	TGTGCCACCCTGGGACAGGGGACCCACAATGAGCAGTTCTTC
NA	TRBD1	TRBJ1-1	TRBV5-4	CASSLNPGQGDTEAFF	TGTGCCAGCAGCTTAAACCCGGGACAGGGAGACACTGAAGCTTTCTTT
once	NA	TRBJ2-2	TRBV2	CASTITGELFF	TGTGCCAGCACCATCACCGGGGAGCTGTTTTTT
NA	NA	TRBJ2-2	TRBV27	CASSLVVSGELFF	TGTGCCAGCAGTTTGGTAGTTTCGGGGGAGCTGTTTTTT
NA	TRBD2	TRBJ2-5	TRBV19	CASSSWAGGQETQYF	TGTGCCAGTAGCTCTTGGGCGGGGGGGCAAGAGACCCAGTACTTC
NA	NA	TRBJ1-1	TRBV7-9	CASSLDTNTEAFF	TGTGCCAGCAGCTTAGACACGAACACTGAAGCTTTCTTT
NA	NA	TRBJ2-1	TRBV27	CASSLSDYYNEQFF	TGTGCCAGCAGTTTAAGCGACTACTACAATGAGCAGTTCTTC
once	NA	TRBJ1-4	TRBV10-3	CAISESLGRAEEKLFF	TGTGCCATCAGTGAGTCCCTAGGGAGGGCTGAGGAAAAACTGTTTTTT
NA	NA	TRBJ2-5	TRBV7-7	CASSLPGGPQQTQYF	TGTGCTAGCAGCCTACCCGGGGGGCCCCAACAGACCCAGTACTTC
once	TRBD1	TRBJ1-2	TRBV27	CASLGQGYGYTF	TGTGCCAGCCTAGGACAGGGATATGGCTACACCTTC
NA	NA	TRBJ1-5	TRBV11-2	CASSLDISNQPQHF	TGTGCCAGCAGCTTAGACATCAGCAATCAGCCCCAGCATTTT
NA	TRBD1	TRBJ2-7	TRBV18	CASSPPDIFQGAEPYEQYF	TGTGCCAGCTCACCACCCGACATTTTTCAGGGGGCAGAGCCTTACGAGCAGTACTTC
NA	TRBD1	TRBJ2-7	TRBV2	CASSGTGVSEQYF	TGTGCCAGCTCTGGGACAGGGGTTAGCGAGCAGTACTTC
NA	TRBD2	TRBJ2-1	TRBV6-5	CASTQAGAAVEQFF	TGTGCCAGCACCCAAGCGGGAGCAGCTGTTGAGCAGTTCTTC
NA	NA	TRBJ2-5	TRBV7-9	CASSLLASRETQYF	TGTGCCAGCAGCTTACTAGCGTCGCGGGAGACCCAGTACTTC
NA	TRBD1	TRBJ2-7	TRBV7-9	CASSFGTGGRNEQYF	TGTGCCAGCAGCTTCGGGACAGGGGGAAGGAACGAGCAGTACTTC
NA	TRBD1	TRBJ1-1	TRBV18	CASSRTGNMNTEAFF	TGTGCCAGCTCACGGACAGGGAACATGAACACTGAAGCTTTCTTT
NA	NA	TRBJ1-4	TRBV6-5	CASSYGLGADNEKLFF	TGTGCCAGCAGTTACGGCCTAGGGGCGGATAATGAAAAACTGTTTTTT
NA	TRBD1	TRBJ1-2	TRBV19	CASIQGSYGYTF	TGTGCCAGTATACAGGGGAGCTATGGCTACACCTTC
NA	TRBD2	TRBJ2-5	TRBV24-1	CATSDFGLAGLQETQYF	TGTGCCACCAGTGATTTTGGACTAGCGGGGTTACAAGAGACCCAGTACTTC
NA	TRBD2	TRBJ2-6	TRBV3-1/TRBV3-2	CASSQDWEGLGANVLTF	TGTGCCAGCAGCCAAGATTGGGAGGGACTGGGGGCCAACGTCCTGACTTTC
NA	NA	TRBJ2-1	TRBV7-2	CASSSRGGSYNEQFF	TGTGCCAGCAGCTCCCGGGGTGGCTCCTACAATGAGCAGTTCTTC
NA	NA	TRBJ1-3	TRBV7-3	CASSLGGTGNTIYF	TGTGCCAGCAGCTTAGGTGGGACAGGAAACACCATATATTTT
few	NA	TRBJ2-2	TRBV19	CASRSSVAGELFF	TGTGCCAGTAGGTCATCGGTGGCCGGGGAGCTGTTTTTT
once	TRBD2	TRBJ2-1	TRBV19	CASSTLAGGQFF	TGTGCCAGTAGTACTCTAGCGGGGGGGCAGTTCTTC
NA	NA	TRBJ2-3	TRBV5-1	CASSAGRGVLTDTQYF	TGCGCCAGCAGTGCGGGGCGAGGGGTGCTAACAGATACGCAGTATTTT
NA	TRBD1	TRBJ1-2	TRBV25-1	CASSEWAGGVRYTF	TGTGCCAGCAGTGAATGGGCAGGGGGCGTGCGCTACACCTTC
once	NA	TRBJ1-1	TRBV7-2	CASSFRQMNTEAFF	TGTGCCAGCAGCTTCCGACAGATGAACACTGAAGCTTTCTTT
NA	NA	TRBJ2-7	TRBV6-5	CASSAGQRYEQYF	TGTGCCAGCAGCGCGGGACAGCGATACGAGCAGTACTTC
NA	NA	TRBJ1-2	TRBV7-9	CASSLVTDYYGYTF	TGTGCCAGCAGCTTAGTTACGGACTACTATGGCTACACCTTC
once	NA	TRBJ1-6	TRBV19	CATGQSSYNSPLHF	TGTGCCACCGGACAGAGCTCCTATAATTCACCCCTCCACTTT